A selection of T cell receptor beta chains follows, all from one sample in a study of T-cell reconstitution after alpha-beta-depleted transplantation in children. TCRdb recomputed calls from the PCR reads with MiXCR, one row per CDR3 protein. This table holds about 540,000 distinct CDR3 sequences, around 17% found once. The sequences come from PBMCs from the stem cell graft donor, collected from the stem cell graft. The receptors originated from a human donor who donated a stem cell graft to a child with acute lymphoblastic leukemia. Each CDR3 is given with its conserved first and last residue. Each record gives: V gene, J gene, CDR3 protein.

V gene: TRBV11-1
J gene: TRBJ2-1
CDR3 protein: CASSAKPGLAVVGYYNEQFF

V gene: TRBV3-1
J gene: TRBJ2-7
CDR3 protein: CASSPPDGPVPYEQYF

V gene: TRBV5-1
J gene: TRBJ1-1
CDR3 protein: CASSFTQRDSTRNTEAFF

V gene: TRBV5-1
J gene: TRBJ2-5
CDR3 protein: CASSLLETQYF

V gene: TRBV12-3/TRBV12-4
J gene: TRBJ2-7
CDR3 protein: CASSLALGQGVPYEQYF

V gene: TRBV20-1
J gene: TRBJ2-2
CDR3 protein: CSASGGVAGGTGELFF

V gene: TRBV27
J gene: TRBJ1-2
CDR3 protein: CASMGQPNYGYTF

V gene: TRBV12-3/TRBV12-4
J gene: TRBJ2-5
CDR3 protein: CASSLQSRETQYF

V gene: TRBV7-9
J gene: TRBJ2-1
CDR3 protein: CASSSALVQFF

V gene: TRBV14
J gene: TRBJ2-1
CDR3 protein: CASAFFEGNEQFF

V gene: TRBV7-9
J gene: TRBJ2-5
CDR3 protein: CASSLRTGVEETQYF

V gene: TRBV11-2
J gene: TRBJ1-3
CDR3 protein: CASSLRTASGNTIYF

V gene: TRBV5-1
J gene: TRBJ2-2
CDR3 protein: CASATRDRRNTGELFF

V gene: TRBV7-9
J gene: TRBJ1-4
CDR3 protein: CASSLATGTVNEKLFF

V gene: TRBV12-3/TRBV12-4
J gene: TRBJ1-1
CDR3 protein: CASSPLGAEAFF

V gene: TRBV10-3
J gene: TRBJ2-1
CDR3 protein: CAISERGRNEQFF